Below, 17 T cell receptor beta chains from the same sample are listed, as sequenced in a study of control samples from healthy donors and cancer patients. The assay was immunoSEQ multiplex PCR, and TCRdb's table has in-frame clones only and misses some. This repertoire shows about 170,000 clones, 88% found once; its top ten account for 4% to 6%. Sequencing used blood. These receptors were taken from a woman in her 30s in good health.

This clone was seen a single time. At one end the junction does not follow the germline gene, possibly because of a read error. The rearrangement uses TRBV6-5 and TRBJ1-2, with D tentatively TRBD1 (5 bases). This CDR3 has 12 amino acids. Germline loops: CDR1 MNHEY, CDR2 SVGAGI. The CDR3 reads CAGGEGYYDYTF. The DNA for the CDR3 is TGTGCCGGGGGGGAGGGGTATTATGACTACACCTTC.

The gene calls are TRBV18 and TRBJ1-2, with TRBD1 as a possible D gene (5 bases). The V end was cut by 2 bases, the J end by 1 base, with 11 bases between. Germline lookup yields CDR1 KGHSH and CDR2 LQKENI. The CDR3 is 15 residues long. CDR3 sequence: CASSPTTDFNYGYTF. CDR3 coding DNA: TGTGCCAGCTCACCAACGACAGATTTTAACTATGGCTACACCTTC.

The chain employs TRBV2 and TRBJ2-6; D gene uncertain. V was trimmed by 6 bases and J by 0 bases, leaving 6 bases between them. The germline V gene has CDR1 SNHLY and CDR2 FYNNEI. The length of the CDR3 is 14 residues. CDR3 protein: CASRPYSGANVLTF. As DNA, the CDR3 is TGTGCCAGCAGGCCTTACTCTGGGGCCAACGTCCTGACTTTC.

The rearrangement links TRBV19 to TRBJ2-3, with 11 nucleotides matching TRBD2. Germline V gives CDR1 LNHDA, CDR2 SQIVND (reference sequence). The CDR3 covers 16 residues. V shed 7 bases, J shed 5 bases, and the junction held 11 bases outside the gene matches. Here the CDR3 reads CASTPRLAGREDTQYF. For the CDR3, the DNA is TGTGCCAGTACCCCCCGACTAGCGGGACGGGAAGATACGCAGTATTTT. The whole variable domain, remainder taken from reference TRBV19 and TRBJ2-3, is DGGITQSPKYLFRKEGQNVTLSCEQNLNHDAMYWYRQDPGQGLRLIYYSQIVNDFQKGDIAEGYSVSREKKESFPLTVTSAQKNPTAFYLCASTPRLAGREDTQYFGPGTRLTVL.

The gene calls are TRBV19 and TRBJ2-1, with 13 bases fitting TRBD2. CDR3 length: 18 amino acids. Trimming cost V 10 bases and J 0 bases; bases outside gene matches: 12. CDR1 is LNHDA, CDR2 SQIVND, per germline (reference sequence). This CDR3 is CATTGTSGAMSSYNEQFF. The CDR3 region has the DNA TGTGCCACCACCGGGACTAGCGGGGCCATGAGCTCCTACAATGAGCAGTTCTTC.

The rearrangement joins TRBV2 to TRBJ1-6, with D possibly matching TRBD1 (6 bases). V lost 5 bases to trimming and J lost 4 bases, with 18 bases between them. The CDR3 contains 17 residues. CDR1 is SNHLY and CDR2 is FYNNEI in the germline V gene. CDR3 sequence (DNA): TGTGCCAGCAGTCCCAACCGCAGGGGCTCTTATAATTCACCCCTCCACTTT. It yields the protein CASSPNRRGSYNSPLHF.

Here the CDR3 DNA reads TGTGCCAGCTCACCCTCGCTAGCGGGTCTTTCCTACGAGCAGTACTTC. Its protein product is CASSPSLAGLSYEQYF. J is TRBJ2-7 and V is TRBV18, with 8 nucleotides matching TRBD2. Germline values: CDR1 KGHSH, CDR2 LQKENI. V shed 3 bases and J 1 base; nucleotides not matched to a gene: 8. This CDR3 region has 16 residues.

V and J are TRBV3-1 (or the pseudogene TRBV3-2) and TRBJ1-1; no definite D call. The CDR3 runs 13 residues. Germline V CDR1 and CDR2: LGHDT, YNNKEL (reference sequence). Trimming stripped 4 bases from V and 1 base from J, with 7 bases between. This CDR3 is CASSRIKNTEAFF. The CDR3 coding sequence is TGTGCCAGCAGCCGTATTAAGAACACTGAAGCTTTCTTT.

The chain employs TRBV9 and TRBJ1-1, with 8 bases identical to TRBD1. This CDR3 spans 19 amino acids. CDR1 is SGDLS and CDR2 is YYNGEE in the germline V gene. V dropped 3 bases and J dropped 4; count of bases not matched to a gene: 20. CDR3: CASSASPSYRGAGSTEAFF. In DNA form, the CDR3 reads TGTGCCAGCAGCGCCTCCCCGTCGTACAGGGGGGCTGGGAGCACTGAAGCTTTCTTT.

The V call is TRBV19, the J call TRBJ2-1, with 12 nucleotides matching TRBD2. Germline V gene data show CDR1 as LNHDA and CDR2 as SQIVND (reference sequence). The CDR3 totals 15 residues. The ends lost 4 bases at V and 11 bases at J; junction bases unmatched: 9. CDR3 protein: CASSTRTSGEFQQFF. The CDR3 nucleotides read TGTGCCAGTAGTACCCGGACTAGCGGGGAGTTCCAGCAGTTCTTC.

CDR3 amino acids: CASSVTGTAYGYTF. CDR3 sequence (DNA): TGTGCCAGCAGCGTCACTGGGACAGCTTATGGCTACACCTTC. This chain joins TRBV11-2 and TRBJ1-2, with TRBD1 matching 7 bases. V lost 5 bases to trimming and J lost 5 bases; unmatched junction nucleotides: 8. Germline assignment: CDR1 SGHAT and CDR2 FQNNGV. The CDR3 extends over 14 amino acids.

The chain is built from TRBV7-2 and TRBJ2-5; TRBD2 agrees at 7 bases. Trimming cost V 5 bases and J 3 bases; bases outside gene matches: 6. CDR3 length: 14 amino acids. The germline V gene encodes CDR1 SGHTA and CDR2 FQGNSA. CDR3 nucleotide sequence: TGTGCCAGCAGCCCGGCGGGGGTGAAAGAGACCCAGTACTTC. Translation: CASSPAGVKETQYF.

J is TRBJ2-2 and V is TRBV19, with 12 bases matching TRBD1. J lost 5 bases, V lost 4 bases, and 8 bases had no gene match. Germline V gene data show CDR1 as LNHDA and CDR2 as SQIVND (reference sequence). The CDR3 covers 17 residues. The CDR3 DNA sequence: TGTGCCAGTAGTAAAAGACGGGACAGGGGGCCGACCGGGGAGCTGTTTTTT. Translation gives CASSKRRDRGPTGELFF.

The J gene is TRBJ2-7, the V gene TRBV4-1; a weak D match, TRBD1 (6 bases). Germline V CDR1 and CDR2: MGHRA, YSYEKL. This CDR3 is 14 amino acids long. The V end lost 1 base, the J end lost 2 bases, and 9 bases lay between the germline ends. In DNA, the CDR3 is TGCGCCAGCAGCCAAGCGACAGGAGCCTACGAGCAGTACTTC. It specifies CASSQATGAYEQYF.

The rearrangement links TRBV12-2 to TRBJ1-5. TRBV12-2 is a recognized pseudogene. This CDR3 contains 18 residues. The CDR3 DNA follows: TGTGCAAGTCGCTTAGAGGGTTTGGGGGGGAGTAGCAATCAGCCCCAGCATTTT. Amino acids: CASRLEGLGGSSNQPQHF.

For the CDR3, the DNA is TGCGCCAGCAGTAATGAAAAACTGTTTTTT. It is translated as CASSNEKLFF. This rearrangement joins TRBV4-1 to TRBJ1-4; no definite D call. Germline V gene sequence: CDR1 MGHRA, CDR2 YSYEKL. V was cut by 6 bases and J by 4 bases, with 0 bases left in between. The CDR3 totals 10 residues.

The table lists this clone with a count of one. This chain uses TRBV20-1 with TRBJ2-1; D unclear. Germline V gene lookup returns CDR1 DFQATT and CDR2 SNEGSKA (reference sequence). This CDR3 region has 10 residues. The V gene lost 5 bases and the J gene lost 5 bases, with 4 bases spanning the gap. CDR3 sequence reads: CSAVNNEQFF. The CDR3 DNA follows: TGCAGTGCTGTAAACAATGAGCAGTTCTTC.